The source of this T cell receptor beta chain is a study of cytotoxic CD8 clonotypes in ibrutinib-treated CLL. Study details: Partial response occurred in approximately 25 patients and complete response in 2; at median approximately 70 months, roughly 14 remained remitted and roughly 12 progressed. Study outcomes and limitations: Clonality was elevated at ibrutinib response and had returned toward baseline at progression.

The repertoire was sequenced with immunoSEQ multiplex PCR; TCRdb's copy has only in-frame clones and lacks some. The top ten hold less than 20% of the sample, which has under 300,000 clones, 60% to 75% seen once. Of note for this clone: Its specificity is unknown.

The CDR3 has 14 residues. Germline lookup yields CDR1 SNHLY and CDR2 FYNNEI. V was clipped by 10 bases and J by 4 bases, with 17 bases between them. The clonotype was recovered from a human donor with chronic lymphocytic leukemia. This sample comprised PBMCs, obtained after 24 months of ibrutinib treatment. This chain joins TRBV2 and TRBJ2-1; TRBD1 might be the D (6 bases). As DNA, the CDR3 is TGTGCCACCTCGGGACAAGGGGATTACAATGAGCAGTTCTTC. Amino acids: CATSGQGDYNEQFF.